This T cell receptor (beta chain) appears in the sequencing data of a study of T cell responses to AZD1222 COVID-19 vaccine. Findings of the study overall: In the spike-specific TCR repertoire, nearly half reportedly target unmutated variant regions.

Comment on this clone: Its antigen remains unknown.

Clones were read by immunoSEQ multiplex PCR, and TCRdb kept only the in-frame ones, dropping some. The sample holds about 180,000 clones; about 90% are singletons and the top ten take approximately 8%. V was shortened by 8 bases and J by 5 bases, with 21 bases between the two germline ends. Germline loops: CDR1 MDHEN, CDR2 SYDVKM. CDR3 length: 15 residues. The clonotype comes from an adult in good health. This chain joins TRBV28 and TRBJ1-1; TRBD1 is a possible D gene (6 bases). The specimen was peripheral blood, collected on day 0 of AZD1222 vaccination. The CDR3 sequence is CASSPRGAGFTEAFF. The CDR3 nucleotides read TGTGCCAGCTCCCCGAGGGGGGCAGGTTTTACTGAAGCTTTCTTT.